This entry features one TCR beta chain sequence. There are 14 residues in the CDR3. After removal of 6 bases from V and 5 bases from J, the junction contained 10 bases not matched to a gene. Germline lookup yields CDR1 DFQATT and CDR2 SNEGSKA (reference sequence). The data were taken from a study of metastatic and nonmetastatic thyroid tumors. Background on the study: Peripheral blood and tumor or nodule samples from malignant and benign thyroid patients were compared.

Thyroid surgery had not been preceded by any treatment in any patient. TCRdb reanalyzed the PCR reads with MiXCR. The sample shows some 15,000 clones, around 4% of them seen only once. Input material: tumor tissue. The TCR sequence derives from a female donor with papillary thyroid cancer or a benign thyroid nodule (not recorded which). Some clones in this sample may be carry-over from other donors' samples. The V call is TRBV20-1, the J call TRBJ1-2; 9 bases are shared with TRBD1. This CDR3 reads CSAPNRGRRYGYTF. In nucleotides, the CDR3 is TGCAGTGCCCCGAACAGGGGGCGCCGGTATGGCTACACCTTC.